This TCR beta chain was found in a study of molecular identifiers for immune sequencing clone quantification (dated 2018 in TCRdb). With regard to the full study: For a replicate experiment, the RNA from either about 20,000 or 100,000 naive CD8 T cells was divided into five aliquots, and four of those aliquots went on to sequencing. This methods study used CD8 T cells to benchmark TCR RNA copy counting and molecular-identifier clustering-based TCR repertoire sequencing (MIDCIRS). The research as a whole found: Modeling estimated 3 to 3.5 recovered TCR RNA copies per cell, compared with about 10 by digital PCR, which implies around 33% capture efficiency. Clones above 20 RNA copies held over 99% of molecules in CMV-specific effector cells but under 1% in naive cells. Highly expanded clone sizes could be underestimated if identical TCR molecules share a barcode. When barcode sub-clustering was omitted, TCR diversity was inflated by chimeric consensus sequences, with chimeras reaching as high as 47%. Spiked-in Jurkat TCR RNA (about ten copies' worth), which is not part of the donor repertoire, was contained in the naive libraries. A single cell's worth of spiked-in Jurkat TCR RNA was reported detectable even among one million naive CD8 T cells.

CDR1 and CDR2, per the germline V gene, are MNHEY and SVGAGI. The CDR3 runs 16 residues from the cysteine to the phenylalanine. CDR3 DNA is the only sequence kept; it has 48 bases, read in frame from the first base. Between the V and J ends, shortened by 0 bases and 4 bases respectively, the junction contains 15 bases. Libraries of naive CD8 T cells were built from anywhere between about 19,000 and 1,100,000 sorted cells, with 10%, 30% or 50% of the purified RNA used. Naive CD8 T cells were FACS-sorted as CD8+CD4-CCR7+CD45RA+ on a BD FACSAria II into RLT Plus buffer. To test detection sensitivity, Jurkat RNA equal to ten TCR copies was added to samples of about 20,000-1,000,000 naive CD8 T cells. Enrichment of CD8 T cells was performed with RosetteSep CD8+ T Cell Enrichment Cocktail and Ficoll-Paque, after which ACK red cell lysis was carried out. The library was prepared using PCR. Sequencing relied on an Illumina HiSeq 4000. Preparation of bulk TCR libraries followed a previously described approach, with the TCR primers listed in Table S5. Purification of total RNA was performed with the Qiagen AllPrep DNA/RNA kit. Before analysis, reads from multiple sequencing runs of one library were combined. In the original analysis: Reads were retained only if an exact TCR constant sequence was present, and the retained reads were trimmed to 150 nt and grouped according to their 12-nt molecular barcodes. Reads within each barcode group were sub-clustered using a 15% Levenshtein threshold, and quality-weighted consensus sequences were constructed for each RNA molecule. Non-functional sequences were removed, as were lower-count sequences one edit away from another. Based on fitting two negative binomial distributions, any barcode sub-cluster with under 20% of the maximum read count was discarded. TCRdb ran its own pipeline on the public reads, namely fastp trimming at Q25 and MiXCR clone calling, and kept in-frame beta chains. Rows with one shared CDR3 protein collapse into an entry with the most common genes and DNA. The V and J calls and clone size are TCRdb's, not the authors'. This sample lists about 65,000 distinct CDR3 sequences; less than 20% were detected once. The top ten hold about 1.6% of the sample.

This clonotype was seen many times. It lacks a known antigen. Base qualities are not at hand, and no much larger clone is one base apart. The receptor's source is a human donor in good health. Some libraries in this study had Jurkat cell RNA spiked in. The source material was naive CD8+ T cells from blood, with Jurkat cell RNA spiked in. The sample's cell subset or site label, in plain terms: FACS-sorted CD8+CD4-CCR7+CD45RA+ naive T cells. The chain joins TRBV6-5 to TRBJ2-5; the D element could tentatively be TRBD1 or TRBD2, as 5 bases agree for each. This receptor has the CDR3 CASSYSGVRGGETQYF. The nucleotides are TGTGCCAGCAGTTACTCGGGGGTCCGGGGTGGAGAGACCCAGTACTTC.